Below, 18 T cell receptor beta chains from the same sample are listed, as sequenced in a study of spatial heterogeneity in lung cancer. Regarding the study as a whole: Tumoral mutation counts were tracked by counts of expanded intratumoral alpha and beta TCRs.

A single record per CDR3 protein comes from TCRdb applying MiXCR to the 5' RACE reads. This table has tens of thousands of distinct CDR3 sequences, 5% to 7% appearing once. Time point reported: sample taken at primary tumor resection. No antigen has been identified for these receptors. Sequenced here: lung tumor tissue, sampled at surgery. The receptors come from a male donor with early-stage non-small cell lung cancer.

This clonotype was recorded at least ten times. The CDR3 DNA reads TGCGCCAGCAGCTTGGGGGGCACTTATAATTCACCCCTCCACTTT. Its translation: CASSLGGTYNSPLHF. The chain has TRBV5-1 and TRBJ1-6; tentatively, D is TRBD1 (5 bases). The CDR3 sequence is 15 residues long. V lost 0 bases, J lost 4 bases, and 8 bases lay in between. CDR1 is SGHRS and CDR2 is YFSETQ in the germline V gene.

V and J are TRBV11-2 and TRBJ2-1; TRBD2 agrees at 7 bases. This CDR3 has 16 amino acids. The J segment lost 10 bases and the V segment lost 6 bases, leaving 18 bases of the junction unmatched. CDR1 and CDR2 (germline): SGHAT, FQNNGV. The CDR3 DNA sequence: TGTGCCAGCAGTTCCCTCTTAGCGGGCCGGCGTGGGGAGCAGTTCTTC. This codes for CASSSLLAGRRGEQFF.

The sample holds many counts of this clonotype. CDR3 coding DNA: TGTGCCAGCAGCTTCTGGAACCAAGAGACCCAGTACTTC. Amino acid sequence: CASSFWNQETQYF. The chain recombines TRBV11-2 with TRBJ2-5; D gene uncertain. The CDR3 is 13 residues long. Germline V CDR1 and CDR2: SGHAT, FQNNGV. Between the trimmed V and J ends, which lost 3 bases and 0 bases, there was a span of 5 bases. The entire variable domain, with the rest obtained from reference TRBV11-2 and TRBJ2-5, is as follows: EAGVAQSPRYKIIEKRQSVAFWCNPISGHATLYWYQQILGQGPKLLIQFQNNGVVDDSQLPKDRFSAERLKGVDSTLKIQPAKLEDSAVYLCASSFWNQETQYFGPGTRLLVL.

This clonotype has at least ten counts. The chain couples TRBV28 to TRBJ1-5, with unresolved D. Germline V gene sequence: CDR1 MDHEN, CDR2 SYDVKM. Trimming took off 5 bases at V and 11 bases at J, with 19 bases between the two ends. This CDR3 is 14 amino acids long. The CDR3 region has the DNA TGTGCCAGCAGTCCTGATTCCTACGGTCCGGCCCAGCATTTT. Its protein is CASSPDSYGPAQHF. Full variable domain (remainder filled in from reference TRBV28 and TRBJ1-5): DVKVTQSSRYLVKRTGEKVFLECVQDMDHENMFWYRQDPGLGLRLIYFSYDVKMKEKGDIPEGYSVSREKKERFSLILESASTNQTSMYLCASSPDSYGPAQHFGDGTRLSIL.

This clonotype was detected ten times or more. The chain joins TRBV28 to TRBJ2-5, with 10 bases aligning to TRBD1. Germline-derived CDR1 and CDR2 are MDHEN and SYDVKM. V gave up 4 bases and J gave up 2 bases; unmatched junction bases: 4. The CDR3 spans 15 residues. Written as DNA, the CDR3 is TGTGCCAGCAGTTCAGGACAGGGGGGACAAGAGACCCAGTACTTC. Residues: CASSSGQGGQETQYF. The whole variable domain, filled in from reference TRBV28 and TRBJ2-5, reads DVKVTQSSRYLVKRTGEKVFLECVQDMDHENMFWYRQDPGLGLRLIYFSYDVKMKEKGDIPEGYSVSREKKERFSLILESASTNQTSMYLCASSSGQGGQETQYFGPGTRLLVL.

This clonotype was detected many times. The rearrangement joins TRBV6-6 to TRBJ2-6, with TRBD2 identical over 7 bases. The V segment lost 8 bases and the J segment 1 base; nucleotides outside the gene matches: 5. The CDR3 runs to 15 residues. From germline, CDR1 is MNHNY and CDR2 SVGAGI (reference sequence). The CDR3 DNA reads as TGTGCCAGCTTTCAGGGAGGGTCTGGGGCCAACGTCCTGACTTTC. Amino acids: CASFQGGSGANVLTF.

CDR3 nucleotide sequence: TGTGCCTGGAGTTATAGGGGATCAGGAAAGAGGTTACGGAATCAGCCCCAGCATTTT. Translated, it gives CAWSYRGSGKRLRNQPQHF. The chain is built from TRBV30 and TRBJ1-5; maybe TRBD1 (5 bases). Germline CDR1 GTSNPN, CDR2 SVGIG (reference sequence). The CDR3 extends over 19 amino acids. Trimming pared 2 bases from V and 4 bases from J, leaving 27 bases between.

Concerning this clonotype itself: A much bigger clone sits one base away, suggesting this may be a read error. The J gene is TRBJ2-1, the V gene TRBV12-3 or TRBV12-4, with D possibly TRBD1 on 5 matching bases. The CDR3 totals 14 residues. Trimming pared 5 bases from V and 10 bases from J, leaving 18 bases between. CDR3 in DNA: TGTGCCAGCAGTCCCCAGGGATCAGATTACGAGCAGTTCTTC. Its protein is CASSPQGSDYEQFF.

This chain links TRBV7-9 with TRBJ1-4; D is undetermined. Germline loops: CDR1 SEHNR, CDR2 FQNEAQ (reference sequence). CDR3 length: 13 amino acids. V was clipped by 10 bases and J by 10 bases, with 19 bases between them. In nucleotides, the CDR3 is TGTGCCACCCGGACTGCCTCCGAGGGAAAACTGTTTTTT. It is translated as CATRTASEGKLFF. Full variable domain (outside the CDR3, taken from reference TRBV7-9 and TRBJ1-4): DTGVSQNPRHKITKRGQNVTFRCDPISEHNRLYWYRQTLGQGPEFLTYFQNEAQLEKSRLLSDRFSAERPKGSFSTLEIQRTEQGDSAMYLCATRTASEGKLFFGSGTQLSVL.

This clonotype came up many times. The V gene is TRBV7-2, the J gene TRBJ1-3; perhaps TRBD1 as D (6 bases). The V end was cut by 5 bases, the J end by 2 bases, with 19 bases between. CDR3 length: 17 residues. Per the germline V gene, CDR1 is SGHTA and CDR2 is FQGNSA. In DNA form, the CDR3 reads TGTGCCAGCAGCCTCAGAACCACGGGACAAGCTGGAAACACCATATATTTT. It specifies CASSLRTTGQAGNTIYF.

The rearrangement joins TRBV7-3 to TRBJ2-1; 7 positions agree with TRBD1. The CDR3 consists of 15 residues. V gave up 4 bases and J gave up 3 bases; unmatched junction bases: 6. CDR1 SGHTA and CDR2 FQGTGA come from the germline V gene. This chain's CDR3 is CASSSTGSYYNEQFF. DNA of the CDR3: TGTGCCAGCAGCTCGACAGGGAGCTACTACAATGAGCAGTTCTTC. Looking up the rest from reference TRBV7-3 and TRBJ2-1 gives the full variable domain: GAGVSQTPSNKVTEKGKYVELRCDPISGHTALYWYRQSLGQGPEFLIYFQGTGAADDSGLPNDRFFAVRPEGSVSTLKIQRTERGDSAVYLCASSSTGSYYNEQFFGPGTRLTVL.

This clonotype was recorded at least ten times. V usage is TRBV24-1 and J usage is TRBJ2-4, with a tentative D call TRBD2 (6 bases). Germline CDR1 KGHDR, CDR2 SFDVKD. The CDR3 spans 16 residues. V was cut by 4 bases and J by 8 bases, with 20 bases left in between. The CDR3 DNA sequence: TGTGCCACCAGTGACCACCTCAGGAGGGTCAAGTACATTCAGTACTTC. This gives the protein CATSDHLRRVKYIQYF.

The CDR3 bases are TGTGCCAGCAGTCACTTCCGGGACTCAGAGCAGTTCTTC. Translated: CASSHFRDSEQFF. The chain has TRBV12-3 or TRBV12-4 and TRBJ2-1; D possibly corresponds to TRBD2 (6 bases). V lost 5 bases and J lost 10, with 15 bases in between. The CDR3 has 13 amino acids.

In this sample, this clonotype turned up many times. V is TRBV27 and J is TRBJ2-2; a possible D gene is TRBD2 (5 bases). Germline CDR1 and CDR2: MNHEY and SMNVEV (reference sequence). The CDR3 contains 15 residues. Trimming took off 5 bases at V and 5 bases at J, with 15 bases between the two ends. CDR3 in DNA: TGTGCCAGCAGTCCTTTAGGTCCGGGGACCGGGGAGCTGTTTTTT. This sequence encodes CASSPLGPGTGELFF.

This rearrangement joins TRBV4-2 to TRBJ2-3; 9 positions match TRBD2. The length of the CDR3 is 17 residues. The germline CDR1 and CDR2 sequences are LGHNA and YNFKEQ. V lost 2 bases and J lost 2; bases outside the gene matches: 8. The CDR3: CASSQLRSGGPTDTQYF. CDR3 nucleotide sequence: TGTGCCAGCAGCCAACTCCGAAGCGGGGGGCCCACAGATACGCAGTATTTT.

This clonotype occurred many times. The chain combines TRBV14 with TRBJ2-7, with D unresolved. From germline, CDR1 is SGHDN and CDR2 FVKESK. V lost 0 bases and J 3 bases, leaving 3 bases between the germline ends. The CDR3 is made up of 12 amino acids. The chain's CDR3 is CASSQEIYEQYF. As DNA, the CDR3 is TGTGCCAGCAGCCAAGAAATCTACGAGCAGTACTTC.

This clonotype was observed many times. The chain recombines TRBV30 with TRBJ2-4, with a possible D match to TRBD1 (5 bases). The CDR3 is 12 amino acids. V lost 0 bases and J 10 bases, leaving 10 bases between the germline ends. The germline V gene encodes CDR1 GTSNPN and CDR2 SVGIG (reference sequence). The CDR3 nucleotides are TGTGCCTGGAGTGTTTTAGGGGAAATTCAGTACTTC. It specifies CAWSVLGEIQYF.

The chain has TRBV9 and TRBJ1-2; 7 positions match TRBD1. From germline, CDR1 is SGDLS and CDR2 YYNGEE. The CDR3 is made up of 15 amino acids. V shed 3 bases, J shed 0 bases, and the junction held 5 bases outside the gene matches. The CDR3 region has the DNA TGTGCCAGCAGCGGGGGACAGACCTCTAACTATGGCTACACCTTC. This sequence encodes CASSGGQTSNYGYTF.